Presented here are 29 T cell receptor beta chains from one specimen sequenced in a study of cytomegalovirus exposure and HLA in healthy donors. PCR employed 60 Vbeta and 13 Jbeta primers. Sequencing was performed with immunoSEQ multiplex PCR; in TCRdb, only in-frame clones are kept and a portion is missing. Of roughly 140,000 clones listed, about 79% are singletons. Sequencing was done on a sample of PBMCs. These receptor sequences come from a male donor in good health and CMV-seronegative.

The V and J genes are TRBV19 and TRBJ2-3, with 9 bases fitting TRBD1. Germline V gene sequence: CDR1 LNHDA, CDR2 SQIVND (reference sequence). The J segment lost 0 bases and the V segment lost 4 bases, leaving 8 bases of the junction unmatched. The CDR3 is 17 amino acids. CDR3 region: CASSKQRTGASTDTQYF. The DNA for the CDR3 is TGTGCCAGTAGTAAACAAAGGACAGGGGCTAGCACAGATACGCAGTATTTT.

This chain links TRBV19 with TRBJ2-3; 11 nucleotides align to TRBD2. The CDR3 loop spans 20 amino acids. Germline CDR1 reads LNHDA; CDR2 reads SQIVND (reference sequence). The V segment lost 4 bases and the J segment 0 bases; nucleotides outside the gene matches: 15. The CDR3 loop reads CASSRTSGGRLQTSTDTQYF. The CDR3 DNA reads TGTGCCAGTAGTAGAACTAGCGGGGGTCGACTTCAAACTAGCACAGATACGCAGTATTTT.

The chain recombines TRBV29-1 with TRBJ2-1, with D uncertain. The V and J ends lost 0 bases and 3 bases respectively, with 9 bases between them. Looked up from germline, CDR1 is SQVTM and CDR2 is ANQGSEA. The CDR3 has 14 amino acids. The chain's CDR3 is CSVEDFVNYNEQFF. The CDR3 bases are TGCAGCGTTGAAGATTTTGTCAACTACAATGAGCAGTTCTTC.

The genes are TRBV19 and TRBJ1-1; D is ambiguous. V was shortened by 3 bases and J by 7 bases, with 9 bases between the two germline ends. The CDR3 extends over 12 amino acids. Germline-derived CDR1 and CDR2 are LNHDA and SQIVND (reference sequence). CDR3 sequence (DNA): TGTGCCAGTAGTATTCTGGGCAGTGAAGCTTTCTTT. The encoded protein is CASSILGSEAFF.

This sequence joins TRBV6-5 and TRBJ1-1; 9 bases map to TRBD1. This CDR3 has 15 residues. With 5 bases clipped from V and 3 bases from J, the junction kept 7 bases outside the gene matches. Germline loops: CDR1 MNHEY, CDR2 SVGAGI. This CDR3 is CASSRTRTGDTEAFF. The CDR3 coding sequence is TGTGCCAGCAGTCGAACGAGGACAGGGGACACTGAAGCTTTCTTT.

The V call is TRBV9, the J call TRBJ1-2; 7 bases line up with TRBD1. V dropped 3 bases and J dropped 5; count of bases not matched to a gene: 10. CDR1 SGDLS and CDR2 YYNGEE come from the germline V gene. This CDR3 has 15 residues. The DNA for the CDR3 is TGTGCCAGCAGCGCCTCGACAGGGCTCCCTTATGGCTACACCTTC. Translated: CASSASTGLPYGYTF.

V usage is TRBV21-1 and J usage is TRBJ1-3; TRBD1, as called in the table, went unchecked against the DNA. TRBV21-1 is annotated as a pseudogene. The CDR3 loop spans 15 amino acids. CDR3 DNA sequence: TGTGCCAGCAGCATACAGGGTTCTGCAGGAAACACCATATATTTT. It yields the protein CASSIQGSAGNTIYF.

This clone came up a few times. The chain combines TRBV5-4 with TRBJ2-3; 12 nucleotides line up with TRBD1. This CDR3 is built from 16 residues. Trimming took 5 bases from V and 4 from J; bases not matched to a gene: 8. From germline, CDR1 is SGHNT and CDR2 YYREEE (reference sequence). DNA of the CDR3: TGTGCCAGCAGAATGGGAGGGACAGGGGGCGCAGATACGCAGTATTTT. Translated: CASRMGGTGGADTQYF.

This clone was counted between two and nine times. The J gene is TRBJ1-4, the V gene TRBV5-1; 7 bases agree with TRBD1. V gave up 5 bases and J gave up 5 bases; unmatched junction bases: 3. The CDR3 contains 13 residues. CDR1 and CDR2 from the germline V gene are SGHRS and YFSETQ. DNA of the CDR3: TGCGCCAGCAGGGGGACAGTAAATGAAAAACTGTTTTTT. Translation: CASRGTVNEKLFF. Using reference TRBV5-1 and TRBJ1-4 for the parts outside the CDR3, the full variable domain is KAGVTQTPRYLIKTRGQQVTLSCSPISGHRSVSWYQQTPGQGLQFLFEYFSETQRNKGNFPGRFSGRQFSNSRSEMNVSTLELGDSALYLCASRGTVNEKLFFGSGTQLSVL.

This chain links TRBV2 with TRBJ1-1; no clear D gene. Per germline, CDR1 SNHLY and CDR2 FYNNEI. The CDR3 length is 14 residues. V lost 7 bases, J lost 7 bases, and 19 bases lay in between. The DNA of the CDR3 is TGTGCCAGCACCGAGCTATCCGGGGAGGTTGAAGCTTTCTTT. This encodes CASTELSGEVEAFF. The variable domain in full, with the rest retrieved from reference TRBV2 and TRBJ1-1, is EPEVTQTPSHQVTQMGQEVILRCVPISNHLYFYWYRQILGQKVEFLVSFYNNEISEKSEIFDDQFSVERPDGSNFTLKIRSTKLEDSAMYFCASTELSGEVEAFFGQGTRLTVV.

The chain combines TRBV4-2 with TRBJ2-7; 11 bases line up with TRBD2. V was clipped by 0 bases and J by 2 bases; unmatched bases: 6. Germline V gene sequence: CDR1 LGHNA, CDR2 YNFKEQ. CDR3 length equals 17 residues. The CDR3 DNA reads TGTGCCAGCAGCCAAGAAGACGGGACTAGCGGTACCTACGAGCAGTACTTC. It translates to CASSQEDGTSGTYEQYF.

This chain connects TRBV11-2 to TRBJ2-7, with a possible D match to TRBD2 (5 bases). The CDR3 has 15 residues. The ends were cut back, 1 base at V and 0 bases at J, with 10 bases in the middle. Per germline, CDR1 SGHAT and CDR2 FQNNGV. Written as DNA, the CDR3 is TGTGCCAGCAGCTTAGCGAAGGGAGACTCCTACGAGCAGTACTTC. Translating gives CASSLAKGDSYEQYF.

V is TRBV18 and J is TRBJ1-1; 9 nucleotides match TRBD1. Unmatched junction bases numbered 7, after V lost 2 bases and J lost 3 bases. The CDR3 length is 16 residues. Germline V gives CDR1 KGHSH, CDR2 LQKENI. DNA of the CDR3: TGTGCCAGCTCACCAAAGAGGACAGGGGTGGACACTGAAGCTTTCTTT. Its protein is CASSPKRTGVDTEAFF.

The DNA for the CDR3 is TGTGCCAGCAGTTACGACAGCTATTACGAGCAGTACTTC. Translation: CASSYDSYYEQYF. The chain is built from TRBV6-5 and TRBJ2-7; the D gene is possibly TRBD1 (5 bases). Trimming left V 2 bases short and J 4 bases short, with 9 bases between. Germline V lookup: CDR1 MNHEY, CDR2 SVGAGI. The CDR3 runs 13 residues.

J is TRBJ2-5 and V is TRBV18; D not resolved. V lost 10 bases and J 2 bases, leaving 14 bases between the germline ends. There are 13 residues in the CDR3. CDR1 and CDR2 (germline): KGHSH, LQKENI. For the CDR3, the DNA is TGTGCCACCACTCTTCTGTATCAAGAGACCCAGTACTTC. Translated, it gives CATTLLYQETQYF.

As regards this clone: One junction end disagrees with the germline gene, perhaps due to a read error. Other DNA sequences of this sample code for an identical CDR3. CDR3 sequence: CASSVQGLGYNEQFF. CDR3 sequence (DNA): TGTGCCAGCAGCGTACAGGGATTAGGCTACAACGAGCAGTTCTTC. The rearrangement uses TRBV9 and TRBJ2-1; D may be TRBD1 (5 bases). The CDR3 runs 15 residues. Germline V lookup: CDR1 SGDLS, CDR2 YYNGEE.

The rearrangement links TRBV19 to TRBJ1-5, with D possibly matching TRBD1 (5 bases). In germline, CDR1 is LNHDA, CDR2 SQIVND (reference sequence). V gave up 1 base and J gave up 6 bases, with 13 bases separating them. The CDR3 is made up of 15 amino acids. CDR3 DNA: TGTGCCAGTAGTATAGGCGGGGCGGCTGGTCAGCCCCAGCATTTT. Translation: CASSIGGAAGQPQHF. The full variable domain, completed using reference TRBV19 and TRBJ1-5, is DGGITQSPKYLFRKEGQNVTLSCEQNLNHDAMYWYRQDPGQGLRLIYYSQIVNDFQKGDIAEGYSVSREKKESFPLTVTSAQKNPTAFYLCASSIGGAAGQPQHFGDGTRLSIL.

The V and J genes are TRBV7-2 and TRBJ2-1; 9 positions agree with TRBD2. The CDR3 is made up of 15 amino acids. Germline loops: CDR1 SGHTA, CDR2 FQGNSA. V trimming: 2 bases; J trimming: 3 bases; junction bases outside the gene matches: 2. CDR3 residues: CASSLSGGSYNEQFF. The DNA of the CDR3 is TGTGCCAGCAGCTTAAGCGGGGGGAGCTACAATGAGCAGTTCTTC.

With regard to this clone: The sample holds other DNA sequences that translate to the same CDR3. The CDR3 nucleotides are TGTGCCAGCAGTGAAGGAGGGAACTATGGCTACACCTTC. This translates into CASSEGGNYGYTF. The chain combines TRBV25-1 with TRBJ1-2; no reliable D call. The germline gives CDR1 MGHDK, CDR2 SYGVNS. With 2 bases removed from V and 2 bases from J, the gap between germline ends came to 6 bases. The CDR3 has 13 residues.

The chain is built from TRBV6-1 and TRBJ2-1; TRBD1 agrees at 7 bases. In germline, CDR1 is MNHNS, CDR2 SASEGT. CDR3 length: 14 residues. Unmatched junction bases numbered 7, after V lost 4 bases and J lost 7 bases. The CDR3 DNA is TGTGCCAGCAGTGGAACACAGGGGAGTAATGAGCAGTTCTTC. As protein: CASSGTQGSNEQFF.

J is TRBJ2-7 and V is TRBV7-6, with 8 positions matching TRBD1. CDR3 size: 15 residues. Trimming took 4 bases from V and 3 from J; bases not matched to a gene: 8. The V gene's germline CDR1 is SGHVS and CDR2 FNYEAQ. CDR3 protein: CASSSGQGLVYEQYF. CDR3 in DNA: TGTGCCAGCAGCTCCGGACAGGGTTTAGTCTACGAGCAGTACTTC.

The chain has TRBV9 and TRBJ2-2; 12 nucleotides align to TRBD1. The CDR3 has 21 residues. CDR1 and CDR2 from the germline V gene are SGDLS and YYNGEE. J was trimmed by 1 base and V by 3 bases; bases with no gene match: 16. The CDR3 DNA follows: TGTGCCAGCAGCGGAGCAATCCTCGCCGGGACAGGGGGCGGGAACACCGGGGAGCTGTTTTTT. This codes for CASSGAILAGTGGGNTGELFF.

The chain links TRBV7-9 to TRBJ1-2; 10 bases match TRBD1. Germline V lookup: CDR1 SEHNR, CDR2 FQNEAQ (reference sequence). The CDR3 runs 15 residues. J gave up 7 bases and V 5 bases, and 10 bases lay outside the gene matches. The CDR3 coding sequence is TGTGCCAGCAGCCCGGGGGACAGGGGCCCTTCTGGCTACACCTTC. Its protein product is CASSPGDRGPSGYTF.

The chain uses TRBV7-2 and TRBJ2-7; the match to TRBD2 covers 7 bases. The CDR3 totals 14 residues. Germline V gene data show CDR1 as SGHTA and CDR2 as FQGNSA. V was clipped by 3 bases and J by 0 bases; unmatched bases: 2. CDR3 in amino acids: CASSLRDYSYEQYF. CDR3 DNA sequence: TGTGCCAGCAGCTTGAGGGACTACTCCTACGAGCAGTACTTC.

CDR3 residues: CSASWNTEAFF. In DNA form, the CDR3 reads TGCAGTGCTAGCTGGAACACTGAAGCTTTCTTT. This sequence joins TRBV20-1 and TRBJ1-1; no clear D gene. This CDR3 spans 11 amino acids. The germline V and J ends were trimmed by 3 bases and 1 base, with 3 bases remaining between them. CDR1 and CDR2 (germline): DFQATT, SNEGSKA (reference sequence).

The V gene is TRBV5-4, the J gene TRBJ2-3; 9 bases are a match to TRBD2. The V segment lost 4 bases and the J segment 6 bases; nucleotides outside the gene matches: 12. This CDR3 has 16 amino acids. CDR1 and CDR2 (germline): SGHNT, YYREEE (reference sequence). The CDR3 region has the DNA TGTGCCAGCAGCCCACCGAATAGCGGGAGTGTGGATACGCAGTATTTT. This translates into CASSPPNSGSVDTQYF.

The rearrangement joins TRBV5-1 to TRBJ2-6, with 7 bases identical to TRBD1. CDR1 is SGHRS, CDR2 YFSETQ, per germline. The junction had 11 bases not matched to a gene; V was cut back by 1 base and J by 4 bases. The CDR3 has 18 amino acids. The CDR3 region has the DNA TGCGCCAGCAGCTTGCGGTACAGGGGAAGTTCCGGGGCCAACGTCCTGACTTTC. Translating gives CASSLRYRGSSGANVLTF.

This clone was detected only once. The chain joins TRBV6-4 to TRBJ1-1, with a tentative D call TRBD1 (5 bases). The germline V gene encodes CDR1 MRHNA and CDR2 SNTAGT. V dropped 4 bases and J dropped 1 base, with 16 bases sitting between them. The CDR3 extends over 16 amino acids. The CDR3 nucleotides are TGTGCCAGCAGTGTAGGAGGGAGTGGGGCGAACACTGAAGCTTTCTTT. Amino acid sequence: CASSVGGSGANTEAFF.

The table lists this clone with a few counts. The V and J genes are TRBV10-1 and TRBJ1-2; maybe TRBD1 (6 bases). V lost 4 bases, J lost 4 bases, and 16 bases lay in between. The germline V gene encodes CDR1 WNHNN and CDR2 SYGVQD (reference sequence). CDR3 length equals 15 residues. The CDR3 protein is CASSVGDNPLYGYTF. In nucleotides, the CDR3 is TGCGCCAGCAGTGTTGGGGACAACCCCCTCTATGGCTACACCTTC.